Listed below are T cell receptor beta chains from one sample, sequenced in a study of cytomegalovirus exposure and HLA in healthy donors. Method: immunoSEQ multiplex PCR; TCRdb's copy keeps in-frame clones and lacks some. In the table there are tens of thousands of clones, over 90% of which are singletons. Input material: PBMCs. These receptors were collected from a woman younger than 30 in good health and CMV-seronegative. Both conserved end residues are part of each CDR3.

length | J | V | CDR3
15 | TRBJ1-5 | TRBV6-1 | CASSEEGQGSQPQHF
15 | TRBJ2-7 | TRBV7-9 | CSSSLGTGAVYEQYF
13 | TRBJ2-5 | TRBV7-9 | CSSSFLGQETQYF
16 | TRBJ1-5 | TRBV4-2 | CASSQEWGGSIQPQHF
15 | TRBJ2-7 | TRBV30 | CAWISWSYGSYEQYF
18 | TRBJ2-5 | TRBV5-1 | CASSLLAGVGIYQETQYF
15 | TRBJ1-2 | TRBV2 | CASWGAGGSNYGYTF
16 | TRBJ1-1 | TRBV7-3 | CASSPTGSEGDTEAFF
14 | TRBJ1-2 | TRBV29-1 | CSVEGTGENYGYTF
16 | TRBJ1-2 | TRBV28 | CASRHQPGQGAKGYTF
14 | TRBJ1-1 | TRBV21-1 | CASSKAGDRDEAFF
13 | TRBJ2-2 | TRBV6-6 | CASRWSDTGELFF
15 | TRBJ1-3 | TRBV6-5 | CASSSLTGEGNTIYF
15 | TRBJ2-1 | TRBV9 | CASSVGRSSYNEQFF
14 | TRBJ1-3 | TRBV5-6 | CASSSSGQGYTIYF
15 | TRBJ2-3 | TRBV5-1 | CASSTQRGNTDTQYF
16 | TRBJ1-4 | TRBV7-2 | CASSLLQGVANEKLFF
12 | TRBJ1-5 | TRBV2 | CASSLGSQPQHF
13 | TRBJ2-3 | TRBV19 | CASTHSITDTQYF
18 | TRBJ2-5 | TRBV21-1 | CASSKERDGAPFKETQYF
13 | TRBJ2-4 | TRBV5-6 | CASSPDRENIQYF
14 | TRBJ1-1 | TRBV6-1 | CASSGQGANTEAFF
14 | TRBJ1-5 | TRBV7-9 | CASSRTGKDQPQHF
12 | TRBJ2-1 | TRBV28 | CASSSPGLKQFF
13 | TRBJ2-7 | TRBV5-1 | CASSRTGAHEQYF
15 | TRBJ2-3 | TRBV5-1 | CASSFLAGMKDTQYF
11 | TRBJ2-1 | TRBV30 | CAWNSPAEQFF
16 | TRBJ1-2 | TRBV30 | CAWSPLERRRSYGYTF
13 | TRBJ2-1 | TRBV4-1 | CASSQRPGDEQFF
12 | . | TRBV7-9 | CASSLGSYEQYF
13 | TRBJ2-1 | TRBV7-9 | CSSSLPLEDEQFF
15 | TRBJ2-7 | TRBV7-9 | CASSLGLQGAREQYF
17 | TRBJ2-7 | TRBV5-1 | CASSFGGLAGGPGEQYF
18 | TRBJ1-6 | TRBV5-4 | CASSSIDSTGSYNSPLHF
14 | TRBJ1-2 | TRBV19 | CASTHDRANYGYTF
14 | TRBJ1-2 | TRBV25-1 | CASSGLQGDYGYTF
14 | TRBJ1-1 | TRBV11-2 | CASSFDRVNTEAFF
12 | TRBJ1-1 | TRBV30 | CAWGTRDTEAFF
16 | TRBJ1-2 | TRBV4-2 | CASSQDPGTGYYGYTF
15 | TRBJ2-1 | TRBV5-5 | CASSLGGGTRNEQFF
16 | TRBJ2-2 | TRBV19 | CASSITAGGGTGELFF
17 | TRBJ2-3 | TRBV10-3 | CAISGYGTSGRADTQYF
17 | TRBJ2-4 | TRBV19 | CASSPRGTSGRVDIQYF
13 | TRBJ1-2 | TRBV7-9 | CASSVGTGWGYTF
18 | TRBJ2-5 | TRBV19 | CASSIRGRTSGMGETQYF
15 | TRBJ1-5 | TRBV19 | CASSIRGSSNQPQHF
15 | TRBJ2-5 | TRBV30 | CAWSVIAGAQETQYF
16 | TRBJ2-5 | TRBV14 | CASSLHRDRERETQYF
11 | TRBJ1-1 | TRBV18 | CASSPDRQAFF
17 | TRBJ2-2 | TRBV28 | CASRSTSGQEVAGELFF
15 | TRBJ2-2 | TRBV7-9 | CSSSLVRAGTGELFF
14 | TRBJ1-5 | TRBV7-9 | CSSSPTGAGQPQHF
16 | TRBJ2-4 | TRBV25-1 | CASAGSGSSAKNIQYF